These 8 T cell receptor beta chains came from one sample sequenced in a study of glioma-infiltrating T cells after dendritic cell vaccination. Sequenced by immunoSEQ multiplex PCR; TCRdb stores in-frame clones only, minus some. The sample has about 92,000 clones; approximately 90% are singletons. The specimen comprised blood, sampled before dendritic cell vaccination. The receptors here all came from a human donor with glioblastoma.

This chain links TRBV28 with TRBJ1-5, with a tentative D call TRBD1 (6 bases). Trimming took off 4 bases at V and 7 bases at J, with 14 bases between the two ends. CDR1 is MDHEN and CDR2 is SYDVKM in the germline V gene. The CDR3 has 14 residues. The CDR3 protein is CASSYRVTGQPQHF. The CDR3 bases are TGTGCCAGCAGTTACAGGGTTACGGGGCAGCCCCAGCATTTT.

The chain has TRBV27 and TRBJ2-7; TRBD1 agrees at 7 bases. Trimming removed 5 bases from V and 7 bases from J; junction bases left unmatched: 11. Germline V gives CDR1 MNHEY, CDR2 SMNVEV (reference sequence). The CDR3 runs 14 residues. As DNA, the CDR3 is TGTGCCAGCAGTGACACAGGGGATCTGAGAGAGCAGTACTTC. This encodes CASSDTGDLREQYF.

This clone came up once. The V and J genes are TRBV28 and TRBJ2-7, with 8 bases that match TRBD2. The CDR3 totals 13 residues. Per the germline V gene, CDR1 is MDHEN and CDR2 is SYDVKM. After removal of 4 bases from V and 11 bases from J, the junction contained 10 bases not matched to a gene. The CDR3 coding sequence is TGTGCCAGCAGTTGGGGCGGGGGGCGGACGAAGTACTTC. This encodes CASSWGGGRTKYF.

The chain is built from TRBV15 and TRBJ1-4; 7 bases are shared with TRBD1. J gave up 4 bases and V 5 bases, and 10 bases lay outside the gene matches. CDR3 size: 16 residues. In germline, CDR1 is LNHNV, CDR2 YYDKDF (reference sequence). The CDR3 loop is CATSGGLGQHNEKLFF. The CDR3 nucleotides are TGTGCCACCAGCGGGGGCCTGGGACAGCATAATGAAAAACTGTTTTTT.

V is TRBV28 and J is TRBJ1-2; maybe TRBD1 (5 bases). From germline, CDR1 is MDHEN and CDR2 SYDVKM. The CDR3 loop spans 13 amino acids. The V end lost 4 bases, the J end lost 8 bases, and 14 bases lay between the germline ends. The CDR3 DNA sequence: TGTGCCAGCAGTTCCCCGGGGGTGCGGGGCTACACCTTC. Encoded protein: CASSSPGVRGYTF.

J is TRBJ1-1 and V is TRBV6-1; 8 bases line up with TRBD1. The germline V gene encodes CDR1 MNHNS and CDR2 SASEGT. J gave up 1 base and V 4 bases, and 8 bases lay outside the gene matches. The CDR3 has 16 amino acids. CDR3 coding DNA: TGTGCCAGCAGTGCCCCAGGGGGCGCCTGGAACACTGAAGCTTTCTTT. Protein: CASSAPGGAWNTEAFF.

The J gene is TRBJ1-2, the V gene TRBV18; 11 bases line up with TRBD1. J gave up 4 bases and V 2 bases, and 0 bases lay outside the gene matches. CDR3 length: 14 residues. In germline, CDR1 is KGHSH, CDR2 LQKENI. CDR3 amino acids: CASSPGTGGYGYTF. In DNA form, the CDR3 reads TGTGCCAGCTCACCAGGGACAGGGGGCTATGGCTACACCTTC. Supplemented by reference TRBV18 and TRBJ1-2, the full variable domain reads NAGVMQNPRHLVRRRGQEARLRCSPMKGHSHVYWYRQLPEEGLKFMVYLQKENIIDESGMPKERFSAEFPKEGPSILRIQQVVRGDSAAYFCASSPGTGGYGYTFGSGTRLTVV.

The rearrangement uses TRBV28 and TRBJ1-5, with 7 nucleotides matching TRBD1. The V gene's germline CDR1 is MDHEN and CDR2 SYDVKM. The CDR3 loop spans 14 amino acids. The V gene end was trimmed by 9 bases and the J gene end by 6 bases; junction bases not matched to a gene: 11. The CDR3 DNA follows: TGTGCCAGTAATCAGGGGGGTAGGCGTCAGCCCCAGCATTTT. Its translation: CASNQGGRRQPQHF.